This is a list of T cell receptor beta chains from one sample in a study of graft-versus-host responses after intestinal transplantation. Some clones are missing from TCRdb's copy, which holds only in-frame ones; the method was immunoSEQ multiplex PCR. The sample has 80,000 to 95,000 clones, about nine tenths seen once. Antigens for these TCRs are unknown. The sequences come from unstimulated CD8+ T cells sorted from spleen or lymph node cells, collected before intestinal transplant. Receptor source: a human donor who received an intestinal transplant. Both conserved end residues are part of each CDR3. Fields, in order: CDR3 protein, V gene, J gene.

CDR3 protein: CASSEPFGDSDYEQYF
V gene: TRBV2
J gene: TRBJ2-7

CDR3 protein: CASSFGQGIPGELFF
V gene: TRBV7-6
J gene: TRBJ2-2

CDR3 protein: CASRDKTGVREKLFF
V gene: TRBV2
J gene: TRBJ1-4

CDR3 protein: CASSLGSGSTDTQYF
V gene: TRBV5-6
J gene: TRBJ2-3

CDR3 protein: CASSSPSQHYNEQFF
V gene: TRBV6-5
J gene: TRBJ2-1

CDR3 protein: CADRRPNLTADTQYF
V gene: TRBV7-3
J gene: TRBJ2-3

CDR3 protein: CASSERGEAGGFGGYTF
V gene: TRBV2
J gene: TRBJ1-2

CDR3 protein: CASGDRGVEYF
V gene: TRBV27
J gene: TRBJ2-7

CDR3 protein: CASSLGSGNTEAFF
V gene: TRBV27
J gene: TRBJ1-1

CDR3 protein: CASSLGLAGEETQYF
V gene: TRBV28
J gene: TRBJ2-5

CDR3 protein: CASSPDTQYF
V gene: TRBV7-9
J gene: TRBJ2-3

CDR3 protein: CASSPGLAVTDTQYF
V gene: TRBV5-1
J gene: TRBJ2-3

CDR3 protein: CATSRGDSSYNEQFF
V gene: TRBV15
J gene: TRBJ2-1

CDR3 protein: CASSLEGGYEQYF
V gene: TRBV7-6
J gene: TRBJ2-7

CDR3 protein: CASSYSGGGNEKLFF
V gene: TRBV6-5
J gene: TRBJ1-4

CDR3 protein: CASSGGENTEAFF
V gene: TRBV7-9
J gene: TRBJ1-1

CDR3 protein: CASTVEQGAFETQYF
V gene: TRBV9
J gene: TRBJ2-3

CDR3 protein: CASSTTRLAVYEQYF
V gene: TRBV21-1
J gene: TRBJ2-7

CDR3 protein: CASSLDRDISGNTIYF
V gene: TRBV5-6
J gene: TRBJ1-3

CDR3 protein: CASSRQGTDTQYF
V gene: TRBV4-1
J gene: TRBJ2-3

CDR3 protein: CSAPDTQYF
V gene: TRBV20-1
J gene: TRBJ2-3

CDR3 protein: CASSLGYGQPQHF
V gene: TRBV19
J gene: TRBJ1-5